Below are 20 T cell receptor beta chains sequenced from a single sample in a study of blood T cell repertoires in COVID-19. Repertoires were generated with immunoSEQ multiplex PCR, while TCRdb's copy carries only in-frame clones and drops some. The sample comprises about 140,000 clones, 85% to 90% of which are singletons, and over 1.5% rests with the top ten. Sequenced input: peripheral blood. The receptors shown here come from a woman between 55 and 75 years old with acute or convalescent COVID-19.

The chain carries TRBV5-1 and TRBJ2-5; a weak D match, TRBD2 (6 bases). This CDR3 is built from 16 residues. Germline-derived CDR1 and CDR2 are SGHRS and YFSETQ. V was shortened by 0 bases and J by 3 bases, with 15 bases between the two germline ends. As DNA, the CDR3 is TGCGCCAGCAGCTTGGCGGAGGGACCGCCGAAAGAGACCCAGTACTTC. It yields the protein CASSLAEGPPKETQYF.

V usage is TRBV6-5 and J usage is TRBJ1-6; the D gene is possibly TRBD1 (5 bases). The CDR3 totals 14 residues. Germline CDR1 and CDR2: MNHEY and SVGAGI. V was clipped by 2 bases and J by 6 bases, with 8 bases between them. The CDR3 coding sequence is TGTGCCAGCAGTTACCAGGGTGCTAATTCACCCCTCCACTTT. This sequence encodes CASSYQGANSPLHF.

V is TRBV3-1 (or the pseudogene TRBV3-2) and J is TRBJ1-2; D is unclear. Trimming pared 1 base from V and 5 bases from J, leaving 5 bases between. The CDR3 contains 12 residues. The germline V gene encodes CDR1 LGHDT and CDR2 YNNKEL (reference sequence). This CDR3 reads CASSQVPYGYTF. The CDR3 nucleotides are TGTGCCAGCAGCCAAGTTCCTTATGGCTACACCTTC.

This sequence joins TRBV5-6 and TRBJ1-2; 7 bases are shared with TRBD1. Trimming cost V 4 bases and J 6 bases; bases outside gene matches: 18. Germline V gene sequence: CDR1 SGHDT, CDR2 YYEEEE. This CDR3 contains 17 residues. CDR3 loop: CASSEQGLRFGVDGYTF. The DNA for the CDR3 is TGTGCCAGCAGCGAACAGGGGCTCCGCTTTGGAGTTGATGGCTACACCTTC.

The J gene is TRBJ1-1, the V gene TRBV3-1 (or the pseudogene TRBV3-2); 9 positions agree with TRBD1. Germline V gene sequence: CDR1 LGHDT, CDR2 YNNKEL (reference sequence). This CDR3 spans 15 amino acids. V dropped 3 bases and J dropped 4; count of bases not matched to a gene: 6. The CDR3, as DNA: TGTGCCAGCAGCCAGCGAGGGACAGGGACCACTGAAGCTTTCTTT. Amino acid sequence: CASSQRGTGTTEAFF.

The table lists this clone with a count of one. The chain uses TRBV28 and TRBJ1-5, with D possibly TRBD1 on 6 matching bases. CDR3 length equals 13 residues. Germline CDR1 reads MDHEN; CDR2 reads SYDVKM. With 6 bases removed from V and 7 bases from J, the gap between germline ends came to 13 bases. CDR3 bases: TGTGCCAGCAGCGAGGGACAAAACCAGCCCCAGCATTTT. It translates to CASSEGQNQPQHF.

The CDR3 sequence: CASSRDRAYEQYF. Here the CDR3 DNA reads TGTGCCAGCAGCCGGGACAGGGCCTACGAGCAGTACTTC. The gene calls are TRBV25-1 and TRBJ2-7; 9 nucleotides align to TRBD1. Germline loops: CDR1 MGHDK, CDR2 SYGVNS. J was trimmed by 2 bases and V by 6 bases; bases with no gene match: 2. This CDR3 comprises 13 residues.

The gene calls are TRBV27 and TRBJ1-2, with D perhaps TRBD1 (6 bases). The ends were cut back, 4 bases at V and 3 bases at J, with 15 bases in the middle. Germline values: CDR1 MNHEY, CDR2 SMNVEV (reference sequence). This CDR3 region has 15 residues. CDR3 in DNA: TGTGCCAGCAGTTCAATAACAGGGTTCGACTATGGCTACACCTTC. This sequence encodes CASSSITGFDYGYTF.

This clone was detected only a few times. This CDR3 is CASSSQGQSSPLHF. CDR3 DNA sequence: TGTGCCAGCAGCTCCCAGGGGCAAAGTTCACCCCTCCACTTT. The chain has TRBV9 and TRBJ1-6; D perhaps matches TRBD1 (6 bases). Trimming stripped 4 bases from V and 9 bases from J, with 14 bases between. There are 14 residues in the CDR3. Per germline, CDR1 SGDLS and CDR2 YYNGEE.

This clone showed up just once. The chain couples TRBV7-6 to TRBJ1-1; tentatively, D is TRBD1 (6 bases). The CDR3 runs 14 residues. Germline V CDR1 and CDR2: SGHVS, FNYEAQ. With 3 bases removed from V and 3 bases from J, the gap between germline ends came to 11 bases. The chain's CDR3 is CASSFGGQDTEAFF. The CDR3 DNA sequence: TGTGCCAGCAGCTTTGGGGGCCAGGACACTGAAGCTTTCTTT.

The chain recombines TRBV7-6 with TRBJ1-6; the D gene is possibly TRBD1 (6 bases). Per germline, CDR1 SGHVS and CDR2 FNYEAQ. CDR3 length equals 16 residues. Deletions cut 2 bases from V and 9 bases from J, with 17 bases between. The CDR3 region has the DNA TGTGCCAGCAGCTTATCGGGCAGGGGCCCCAGTTCACCCCTCCACTTT. Translating it yields CASSLSGRGPSSPLHF.

The chain combines TRBV30 with TRBJ1-4; D perhaps matches TRBD1 (5 bases). V was shortened by 3 bases and J by 4 bases, with 15 bases between the two germline ends. CDR1 GTSNPN and CDR2 SVGIG come from the germline V gene (reference sequence). The CDR3 consists of 15 residues. The CDR3 spells CAWRMTETYNEKLFF. As DNA, the CDR3 is TGTGCCTGGAGGATGACAGAGACTTATAATGAAAAACTGTTTTTT. The full variable domain, rest sourced from reference TRBV30 and TRBJ1-4, is SQTIHQWPATLVQPVGSPLSLECTVEGTSNPNLYWYRQAAGRGLQLLFYSVGIGQISSEVPQNLSASRPQDRQFILSSKKLLLSDSGFYLCAWRMTETYNEKLFFGSGTQLSVL.

This rearrangement joins TRBV30 to TRBJ2-2, with D maybe TRBD2 (7 bases). Trimming removed 4 bases at V and 1 base at J, with 16 bases between. Germline values: CDR1 GTSNPN, CDR2 SVGIG (reference sequence). The CDR3 length is 16 residues. The CDR3 spells CAWTIRGGWNTGELFF. In nucleotides, the CDR3 is TGTGCCTGGACCATAAGGGGGGGCTGGAACACCGGGGAGCTGTTTTTT.

This chain joins TRBV3-1 (or the pseudogene TRBV3-2) and TRBJ2-3; D may be TRBD2 (6 bases). The ends were cut back, 6 bases at V and 3 bases at J, with 16 bases in the middle. Germline V gene sequence: CDR1 LGHDT, CDR2 YNNKEL (reference sequence). The CDR3 consists of 15 residues. CDR3 sequence reads: CASSDGGRKTDTQYF. The DNA of the CDR3 is TGTGCCAGCAGTGATGGGGGGAGGAAGACAGATACGCAGTATTTT.

This sequence joins TRBV19 and TRBJ2-2; the match to TRBD2 covers 11 bases. V lost 3 bases, J lost 4 bases, and 7 bases stayed unmatched. Germline CDR1 LNHDA, CDR2 SQIVND (reference sequence). The CDR3 consists of 17 residues. The CDR3 DNA reads as TGTGCCAGTAGTATGGGCCTAGCGGGGGGACGCACCGGGGAGCTGTTTTTT. Protein sequence: CASSMGLAGGRTGELFF.

The chain is built from TRBV6-5 and TRBJ1-4, with 8 bases matching TRBD1. With 6 bases clipped from V and 7 bases from J, the junction kept 7 bases outside the gene matches. The CDR3 length is 14 residues. CDR1 and CDR2 from the germline V gene are MNHEY and SVGAGI. Here the CDR3 DNA reads TGTGCCAGCAGGGCAGGGGGCCGGGGTGAAAAACTGTTTTTT. This encodes CASRAGGRGEKLFF.

J is TRBJ1-1 and V is TRBV4-1, with 8 bases that match TRBD1. Trimming removed 2 bases from V and 1 base from J; junction bases left unmatched: 12. This CDR3 is built from 18 residues. In germline, CDR1 is MGHRA, CDR2 YSYEKL. CDR3 coding DNA: TGCGCCAGCAGCCAACCTGGGACAGGCGTATTCGAGAACACTGAAGCTTTCTTT. As protein: CASSQPGTGVFENTEAFF.

The rearrangement joins TRBV19 to TRBJ1-3, with D unresolved. The CDR3 is 16 amino acids. The germline gives CDR1 LNHDA, CDR2 SQIVND (reference sequence). V lost 0 bases to trimming and J lost 2 bases, with 11 bases between them. The CDR3 protein is CASSIDLRSPGNTIYF. The CDR3 bases are TGTGCCAGTAGTATAGATCTAAGAAGTCCTGGAAACACCATATATTTT.

The chain combines TRBV11-2 with TRBJ1-1; possible D gene TRBD1, 6 bases. This CDR3 has 14 residues. V was pared by 6 bases and J by 3 bases, with 14 bases between. The germline CDR1 and CDR2 sequences are SGHAT and FQNNGV. The CDR3: CASRPSGEYTEAFF. CDR3 coding DNA: TGTGCCAGCAGACCCTCAGGGGAGTACACTGAAGCTTTCTTT.

The V and J genes are TRBV7-2 and TRBJ1-4, with 11 nucleotides matching TRBD1. Germline V CDR1 and CDR2: SGHTA, FQGNSA. V was pared by 5 bases and J by 8 bases, with 7 bases of the junction left unmatched. The CDR3 has 15 residues. DNA for the CDR3: TGTGCCAGCAGCCGGGACAGGGGGGTGACCGAAAAACTGTTTTTT. It specifies CASSRDRGVTEKLFF.